These 14 T cell receptor beta chains originate from one sample sequenced in a study of blood T cell repertoires in COVID-19. Only in-frame clones appear in the TCRdb table, and some are missing; sequencing was by immunoSEQ multiplex PCR. This table holds about 410,000 clones, about nine tenths found once. Sequenced material: peripheral blood. The receptors stem from a woman aged 40 to 49 with COVID-19, enrolled during active disease.

The genes are TRBV11-2 and TRBJ2-7; TRBD1 matches at 7 bases. CDR3 length equals 13 residues. The V gene's germline CDR1 is SGHAT and CDR2 FQNNGV. V was clipped by 4 bases and J by 1 base; unmatched bases: 1. CDR3 region: CASSWTGSYEQYF. The CDR3 DNA sequence: TGTGCCAGCAGCTGGACAGGATCCTACGAGCAGTACTTC. The full variable domain, rest sourced from reference TRBV11-2 and TRBJ2-7, is EAGVAQSPRYKIIEKRQSVAFWCNPISGHATLYWYQQILGQGPKLLIQFQNNGVVDDSQLPKDRFSAERLKGVDSTLKIQPAKLEDSAVYLCASSWTGSYEQYFGPGTRLTVT.

This chain joins TRBV5-5 and TRBJ1-6, with D possibly matching TRBD1 (6 bases). Trimming stripped 4 bases from V and 5 bases from J, with 13 bases between. There are 15 residues in the CDR3. The germline V gene has CDR1 SGHKS and CDR2 YYEKEE (reference sequence). In nucleotides, the CDR3 is TGTGCCAGCAGCGTCAGGGGTCGGGATAATTCACCCCTCCACTTT. Protein sequence: CASSVRGRDNSPLHF.

The chain couples TRBV15 to TRBJ1-1; D remains ambiguous. Germline V lookup: CDR1 LNHNV, CDR2 YYDKDF (reference sequence). This CDR3 has 15 residues. V shed 1 base and J shed 0 bases, with 9 bases lying between them. The CDR3 nucleotides read TGTGCCACCAGCAGAGTAGAGGGATTGAACACTGAAGCTTTCTTT. It translates to CATSRVEGLNTEAFF.

The V call is TRBV21-1, the J call TRBJ1-3; the D segment call TRBD1 is taken from the table without a DNA check. TRBV21-1 is flagged as a pseudogene. This CDR3 has 16 amino acids. The CDR3 nucleotides read TGTGCCAGCAGCAAAGCAGAGGGGGCGCGTGGAAACACCATATATTTT. This sequence encodes CASSKAEGARGNTIYF.

This clone was counted between two and nine times. The chain has TRBV3-1 (or the pseudogene TRBV3-2) and TRBJ2-2, with 15 nucleotides matching TRBD2. CDR3 length: 18 amino acids. CDR1 and CDR2 (germline): LGHDT, YNNKEL (reference sequence). The ends lost 5 bases at V and 0 bases at J; junction bases unmatched: 4. CDR3 DNA sequence: TGTGCCAGCAGCTTCGGACTAGCGGGGGGGCCGAACACCGGGGAGCTGTTTTTT. This codes for CASSFGLAGGPNTGELFF.

This chain joins TRBV4-1 and TRBJ2-1, with D tentatively TRBD2 (5 bases). Between the trimmed V and J ends, which lost 1 base and 5 bases, there was a span of 15 bases. CDR1 and CDR2 from the germline V gene are MGHRA and YSYEKL. The CDR3 totals 16 residues. CDR3 in amino acids: CASSQGTDYLNNEQFF. For the CDR3, the DNA is TGCGCCAGCAGCCAAGGGACTGACTACCTTAACAATGAGCAGTTCTTC.

The rearrangement joins TRBV7-2 to TRBJ1-6; D call uncertain. V was trimmed by 4 bases and J by 0 bases, leaving 10 bases between them. This CDR3 contains 16 residues. Germline V lookup: CDR1 SGHTA, CDR2 FQGNSA. The CDR3 protein is CASSWRVGSYNSPLHF. The CDR3 DNA is TGTGCCAGCAGCTGGCGGGTTGGCTCCTATAATTCACCCCTCCACTTT.

The gene calls are TRBV27 and TRBJ1-1, with TRBD1 matching 7 bases. After removal of 3 bases from V and 0 bases from J, the junction contained 4 bases not matched to a gene. CDR3 length: 15 amino acids. The germline gives CDR1 MNHEY, CDR2 SMNVEV (reference sequence). CDR3 sequence reads: CASSFHGTVNTEAFF. CDR3 sequence (DNA): TGTGCCAGCAGTTTTCATGGGACAGTGAACACTGAAGCTTTCTTT.

The chain combines TRBV11-2 with TRBJ2-3, with TRBD1 matching over 9 bases. Trimming cost V 5 bases and J 6 bases; bases outside gene matches: 9. From germline, CDR1 is SGHAT and CDR2 FQNNGV. CDR3 length equals 15 residues. DNA of the CDR3: TGTGCCAGCAGCCCCAGCGGGACAGGGTATGATACGCAGTATTTT. It codes for CASSPSGTGYDTQYF.

V usage is TRBV5-4 and J usage is TRBJ1-1; no firm D call. Germline V gene sequence: CDR1 SGHNT, CDR2 YYREEE (reference sequence). V was clipped by 4 bases and J by 5 bases, with 15 bases between them. The CDR3 is made up of 14 amino acids. In DNA form, the CDR3 reads TGTGCCAGCAGCCCCTGGACGGCGGGGACTGAAGCTTTCTTT. Translation gives CASSPWTAGTEAFF.

This clone occurred once. The CDR3, as DNA: TGTGCCAGCAGCACCGGACAGAGCTCCTATAATTCACCCCTCCACTTT. This translates into CASSTGQSSYNSPLHF. The chain combines TRBV6-6 with TRBJ1-6, with a weak D call TRBD1 (6 bases). The germline V and J ends were trimmed by 6 bases and 0 bases, with 12 bases remaining between them. The CDR3 spans 16 residues. Germline CDR1 is MNHNY and CDR2 is SVGAGI (reference sequence).

This rearrangement joins TRBV7-3 to TRBJ1-3; no definite D call. V shed 3 bases and J shed 0 bases, with 9 bases lying between them. CDR1 SGHTA and CDR2 FQGTGA come from the germline V gene. The CDR3 has 15 amino acids. The CDR3 nucleotides are TGTGCCAGCAGCTTCGGGTCAGACTCTGGAAACACCATATATTTT. This translates into CASSFGSDSGNTIYF.

This chain connects TRBV14 to TRBJ1-4; 8 bases line up with TRBD1. Germline values: CDR1 SGHDN, CDR2 FVKESK. V was clipped by 5 bases and J by 2 bases; unmatched bases: 10. There are 17 residues in the CDR3. The chain's CDR3 is CASSADVQGVTNEKLFF. The CDR3 region has the DNA TGTGCCAGCAGCGCAGACGTACAGGGGGTGACTAATGAAAAACTGTTTTTT.

The chain has TRBV5-4 and TRBJ1-5, with no clear D. Between the trimmed V and J ends, which lost 4 bases and 5 bases, there was a span of 16 bases. The CDR3 covers 15 residues. Germline assignment: CDR1 SGHNT and CDR2 YYREEE (reference sequence). The CDR3 DNA sequence: TGTGCCAGCAGCAAGGAAGGGAGCTCGGATCAGCCCCAGCATTTT. Encoded protein: CASSKEGSSDQPQHF.